These 10 T cell receptor beta chains share one sample of origin, sequenced in a study of molecular identifiers for immune sequencing clone quantification. TCRdb re-called the PCR reads with MiXCR, one entry per CDR3 protein. The sample records 490,000 or so distinct CDR3 sequences, around 23% being singletons. Sequencing was done on a sample of naive CD8+ T cells from blood, with Jurkat cell RNA spiked in. Subset defined: FACS-sorted CD8+CD4-CCR7+CD45RA+ naive T cells. These receptors all stem from a human donor in good health. Some libraries in this study had Jurkat cell RNA spiked in.

Only a few counts were recorded for this clonotype. The CDR3 DNA is TGTGCCAGCAGGTCAGGGACTAGCGGGGGGGGCCATGAGCAGTTCTTC. Its translation is CASRSGTSGGGHEQFF. The chain has TRBV11-2 and TRBJ2-1, with 16 positions matching TRBD2. This CDR3 is built from 16 residues. Germline loops: CDR1 SGHAT, CDR2 FQNNGV. V gave up 6 bases and J gave up 8 bases; unmatched junction bases: 7.

This clonotype came up a few times. The rearrangement links TRBV20-1 to TRBJ2-5; D is ambiguous. Germline V CDR1 and CDR2: DFQATT, SNEGSKA (reference sequence). CDR3 size: 14 residues. With 3 bases removed from V and 1 base from J, the gap between germline ends came to 12 bases. The CDR3 DNA sequence: TGCAGTGCTAGGCTAGTGTTTTTCCAAGAGACCCAGTACTTC. Protein: CSARLVFFQETQYF.

In this sample, this clonotype turned up once. A read error may explain this, as a much larger clone is one base away. The conserved phenylalanine or tryptophan normally closing the CDR3 is absent here, so this likely arose from a read error. V gene TRBV20-1 combines with J gene TRBJ2-7; D perhaps matches TRBD2 (5 bases). The CDR3 is 14 residues long. Trimming took 8 bases from V and 0 from J, leaving 17 bases between them. Germline CDR1 is DFQATT and CDR2 is SNEGSKA (reference sequence). The CDR3 is CSRAVRESSYEQYL. In DNA, the CDR3 is TGCAGTCGAGCCGTGAGGGAGAGCTCCTACGAGCAGTACCTC.

The J gene is TRBJ1-3, the V gene TRBV28, with D unresolved. Germline CDR1 is MDHEN and CDR2 is SYDVKM. The CDR3 is 14 residues long. The V end was cut by 2 bases, the J end by 4 bases, with 9 bases between. The CDR3 region has the DNA TGTGCCAGCAGTTTACCTCATAGGGGAAACACCATATATTTT. It specifies CASSLPHRGNTIYF.

Of note for this clonotype: Since the CDR3 does not end with the conserved phenylalanine or tryptophan, this likely comes from a read error. This chain uses TRBV20-1 with TRBJ1-1; 9 nucleotides align to TRBD1. The CDR3 runs to 14 residues. The germline V gene has CDR1 DFQATT and CDR2 SNEGSKA (reference sequence). The trim removed 3 bases at V and 4 bases at J, leaving 6 bases unmatched. This CDR3 is CSASGQGMGTEAFS. The CDR3 bases are TGCAGTGCTAGTGGACAGGGGATGGGCACTGAAGCTTTCTCT.

This clonotype has more than one count but fewer than ten. This sequence joins TRBV6-1 and TRBJ1-3; D gene uncertain. The CDR3 extends over 15 amino acids. V was pared by 1 base and J by 1 base, with 8 bases between. The V gene's germline CDR1 is MNHNS and CDR2 SASEGT. The CDR3 sequence is CASSEDIRSGNTIYF. The CDR3 DNA reads TGTGCCAGCAGTGAAGATATCCGATCTGGAAACACCATATATTTT.

Turning to this clonotype: One junction end does not reproduce the germline sequence, and a read error may be involved. This rearrangement joins TRBV11-2 to TRBJ2-7; D is unresolved. The CDR3 extends over 14 amino acids. CDR1 SGHAT and CDR2 FQNNGV come from the germline V gene. For the CDR3, the DNA is TGTGCCTGCAGCTTAGTCCCGGACTCCTACGAGCAGTACTTC. This translates into CACSLVPDSYEQYF.

The rearrangement joins TRBV6-5 to TRBJ1-2; TRBD1 matches at 7 bases. Germline V CDR1 and CDR2: MNHEY, SVGAGI. The CDR3 covers 13 residues. V lost 4 bases to trimming and J lost 8 bases; unmatched junction nucleotides: 7. The CDR3 DNA reads as TGTGCCAGCAGTTCTGATAACAGGGGCGGCTACACCTTC. The encoded protein is CASSSDNRGGYTF.

This clonotype was seen many times. The chain is built from TRBV5-5 and TRBJ2-3; D is possibly TRBD1 (6 bases). This CDR3 has 18 residues. V gave up 2 bases and J gave up 2 bases, with 21 bases separating them. Germline lookup yields CDR1 SGHKS and CDR2 YYEKEE (reference sequence). CDR3 DNA sequence: TGTGCCAGCAGCTTTCGGCAGGGGCGGATCCTAAACACAGATACGCAGTATTTT. It is translated as CASSFRQGRILNTDTQYF.

The rearrangement links TRBV4-1 to TRBJ1-1, with TRBD1 matching over 7 bases. The V and J ends lost 0 bases and 9 bases, in that order; junction bases with no gene match: 10. The germline V gene encodes CDR1 MGHRA and CDR2 YSYEKL. This CDR3 has 15 residues. The CDR3 bases are TGCGCCAGCAGCCAAGATGGGGCAGGGGGTGGTAAAGCTTTCTTT. As protein: CASSQDGAGGGKAFF.